This TCR beta chain stems from a study of CD8 T cells in Susac syndrome. Blood CD8+ and CD4+ T cells underwent high-throughput TCR beta sequencing. TEMRA cells were FACS-enriched and CD8+ and CD4+ T cells negatively isolated. Reverse transcription of roughly 0.5 to 1 ug RNA used random hexamers. Amplification of the TCR beta CDR3 was carried out by immunoSEQ multiplex PCR, which spanned a total of 54 Vbeta and 13 Jbeta segments. TCRdb passed the immunoSEQ multiplex PCR reads through MiXCR, listing each CDR3 protein once. The sample carries about 120,000 distinct CDR3 sequences, 80% to 95% recorded once. Points from the study as a whole: As the study acknowledged, the number of individuals who were part of its TCR sequencing and HLA analysis was relatively small.

Points on this clonotype: Its target is not known.

The CDR3 covers 14 residues. CDR1 and CDR2 from the germline V gene are SGHTA and FQGNSA. V was trimmed by 6 bases and J by 2 bases, leaving 13 bases between them. The sequenced sample was CD8+ T cells from PBMCs. The source is a human donor in good health. The genes are TRBV7-2 and TRBJ1-2; maybe TRBD1 (5 bases). CDR3 sequence reads: CASRSSGRNYGYTF. The CDR3 DNA reads as TGTGCCAGCAGAAGCTCAGGGAGAAACTATGGCTACACCTTC.